Following are 21 T cell receptor beta chains from one sample sequenced in a study of T cell changes during pregnancy in multiple sclerosis. Data came from immunoSEQ multiplex PCR; TCRdb stores just in-frame clones and leaves some out. The top ten clones hold about 5.2% of a sample with under 40,000 clones, about 92% of them seen once. The starting material was peripheral blood, obtained in the third trimester of pregnancy. Every receptor here comes from a female donor in good health, enrolled as a control in a pregnancy study.

V usage is TRBV6-6 and J usage is TRBJ2-2, with no clear D. This CDR3 spans 14 amino acids. CDR1 is MNHNY, CDR2 SVGAGI, per germline (reference sequence). Trimming took 6 bases from V and 1 from J, leaving 9 bases between them. The CDR3 DNA reads as TGTGCCAGCAGGAAGCGAGGGAACACCGGGGAGCTGTTTTTT. This sequence encodes CASRKRGNTGELFF.

The chain uses TRBV5-1 and TRBJ1-4; no definite D call. The germline V gene encodes CDR1 SGHRS and CDR2 YFSETQ. The length of the CDR3 is 15 residues. Deletions cut 3 bases from V and 3 bases from J, with 12 bases between. The DNA of the CDR3 is TGCGCCAGCAGCTCGCGGGTTGGATCTAATGAAAAACTGTTTTTT. It translates to CASSSRVGSNEKLFF.

V is TRBV10-3 and J is TRBJ1-3; D is ambiguous. The CDR3 contains 15 residues. The V and J ends lost 0 bases and 0 bases respectively, with 6 bases between them. The V gene's germline CDR1 is ENHRY and CDR2 SYGVKD. The CDR3 region has the DNA TGTGCCATCAGTGAGTCGCAGTACTCTGGAAACACCATATATTTT. Its translation: CAISESQYSGNTIYF.

This chain uses TRBV28 with TRBJ2-1; 8 positions agree with TRBD1. Germline CDR1 is MDHEN and CDR2 is SYDVKM. CDR3 size: 18 residues. V trimming: 9 bases; J trimming: 6 bases; junction bases outside the gene matches: 22. The CDR3 region is CASKAGTGGLRPGNEQFF. CDR3 nucleotide sequence: TGTGCCAGTAAGGCCGGGACAGGAGGACTCCGTCCGGGCAATGAGCAGTTCTTC.

V usage is TRBV6-1 and J usage is TRBJ2-5; D is unclear. The J call may be in error: the DNA end matches TRBJ2-7 better. CDR3 length: 15 residues. Germline V gene data show CDR1 as MNHNS and CDR2 as SASEGT. The CDR3 sequence is CASSEESGSSYEQYF. CDR3 DNA sequence: TGTGCCAGCAGTGAAGAGTCCGGGTCCTCCTACGAGCAGTACTTC.

This chain joins TRBV27 and TRBJ1-6; D may be TRBD1 (5 bases). CDR3 size: 17 residues. In germline, CDR1 is MNHEY, CDR2 SMNVEV (reference sequence). V lost 1 base and J lost 7, with 17 bases in between. The CDR3, as DNA: TGTGCCAGCAGTTTATTGCGGGGTCGGGGACCCAATTCACCCCTCCACTTT. Translating gives CASSLLRGRGPNSPLHF.

DNA for the CDR3: TGTGCCAGCAGTTTTCTGGTCGGTCGTCTCACTGAAGCTTTCTTT. It encodes CASSFLVGRLTEAFF. This rearrangement joins TRBV28 to TRBJ1-1; D unclear. This CDR3 comprises 15 residues. V lost 3 bases, J lost 4 bases, and 15 bases lay in between. CDR1 and CDR2 from the germline V gene are MDHEN and SYDVKM. The entire variable domain, with the rest obtained from reference TRBV28 and TRBJ1-1, is as follows: DVKVTQSSRYLVKRTGEKVFLECVQDMDHENMFWYRQDPGLGLRLIYFSYDVKMKEKGDIPEGYSVSREKKERFSLILESASTNQTSMYLCASSFLVGRLTEAFFGQGTRLTVV.

The chain uses TRBV29-1 and TRBJ2-3; possible D gene TRBD1, 5 bases. There are 13 residues in the CDR3. Trimming took 4 bases from V and 2 from J, leaving 10 bases between them. Germline CDR1 SQVTM, CDR2 ANQGSEA. The CDR3 nucleotides read TGCAGCGTTGTTGGCAGGGTCACAGATACGCAGTATTTT. It is translated as CSVVGRVTDTQYF.

The chain is built from TRBV7-6 and TRBJ2-1, with D perhaps TRBD2 (7 bases). V was shortened by 5 bases and J by 2 bases, with 16 bases between the two germline ends. The V gene's germline CDR1 is SGHVS and CDR2 FNYEAQ. The CDR3 extends over 16 amino acids. CDR3 residues: CASSPRTGGAYNEQFF. In DNA, the CDR3 is TGTGCCAGCAGCCCGCGGACGGGGGGCGCCTACAATGAGCAGTTCTTC.

The V and J genes are TRBV10-3 and TRBJ1-5, with D unresolved. This CDR3 has 15 residues. Germline loops: CDR1 ENHRY, CDR2 SYGVKD. Trimming took off 0 bases at V and 3 bases at J, with 9 bases between the two ends. CDR3 bases: TGTGCCATCAGTGAGTCGACTACAGACAATCAGCCCCAGCATTTT. Protein sequence: CAISESTTDNQPQHF.

V gene TRBV18 combines with J gene TRBJ1-1; D is unclear. CDR3 size: 13 residues. The germline V and J ends were trimmed by 3 bases and 2 bases, with 7 bases remaining between them. The germline V gene has CDR1 KGHSH and CDR2 LQKENI. This CDR3 reads CASSPAGNTEAFF. For the CDR3, the DNA is TGTGCCAGCTCACCCGCGGGCAACACTGAAGCTTTCTTT.

This clone was counted once. V and J are TRBV7-3 and TRBJ2-3; TRBD2 matches at 7 bases. The germline V gene encodes CDR1 SGHTA and CDR2 FQGTGA. The CDR3 is 13 amino acids. V gave up 6 bases and J gave up 3 bases; unmatched junction bases: 3. This chain's CDR3 is CASRVGGTDTQYF. The CDR3 DNA reads as TGTGCCAGCAGGGTGGGGGGGACAGATACGCAGTATTTT.

The V call is TRBV19, the J call TRBJ2-7; D possibly corresponds to TRBD1 (7 bases). Looked up from germline, CDR1 is LNHDA and CDR2 is SQIVND (reference sequence). The V end was cut by 5 bases, the J end by 3 bases, with 20 bases between. The CDR3 totals 16 residues. CDR3 in amino acids: CASSPQGGSGLYEQYF. CDR3 DNA: TGTGCCAGTAGTCCCCAGGGGGGAAGCGGGCTCTACGAGCAGTACTTC.

The CDR3 protein is CASSPVTSSTDTQYF. CDR3 nucleotides: TGTGCCAGCAGTCCTGTTACTTCTAGCACAGATACGCAGTATTTT. V and J are TRBV2 and TRBJ2-3; D not certain. This CDR3 is built from 15 residues. Trimming shortened V by 5 bases and J by 0 bases, and 12 bases separated the two germline ends. In germline, CDR1 is SNHLY, CDR2 FYNNEI.

The CDR3 nucleotides read TGTGCCAGCAGCCCGGTCGGACTAGCGGGTTTGTACAATGAGCAGTTCTTC. It encodes CASSPVGLAGLYNEQFF. The chain joins TRBV7-9 to TRBJ2-1; 11 bases are shared with TRBD2. The V segment lost 5 bases and the J segment 4 bases; nucleotides outside the gene matches: 10. This CDR3 comprises 17 residues. CDR1 is SEHNR and CDR2 is FQNEAQ in the germline V gene (reference sequence).

The CDR3 sequence: CASSPHFSGRNEQYF. For the CDR3, the DNA is TGTGCCAGCAGCCCCCACTTTAGCGGGAGGAACGAGCAGTACTTC. The V and J genes are TRBV9 and TRBJ2-7, with 10 bases lining up with TRBD2. From germline, CDR1 is SGDLS and CDR2 YYNGEE. The V segment lost 4 bases and the J segment 5 bases; nucleotides outside the gene matches: 9. The CDR3 length is 15 residues.

The chain couples TRBV5-4 to TRBJ1-2, with TRBD1 matching 9 bases. The V gene end was trimmed by 3 bases and the J gene end by 9 bases; junction bases not matched to a gene: 12. This CDR3 has 15 amino acids. Looked up from germline, CDR1 is SGHNT and CDR2 is YYREEE (reference sequence). CDR3 DNA: TGTGCCAGCAGCTCGAATTGGGGACAGGGCTTGAGCTACACCTTC. Protein product: CASSSNWGQGLSYTF.

The rearrangement uses TRBV6-1 and TRBJ1-5, with TRBD1 identical over 7 bases. V was pared by 6 bases and J by 6 bases, with 5 bases of the junction left unmatched. Germline lookup yields CDR1 MNHNS and CDR2 SASEGT. The CDR3 runs to 13 residues. CDR3 DNA: TGTGCCAGCAGCCAGGGGGTGGCTCAGCCCCAGCATTTT. It encodes CASSQGVAQPQHF.

The gene calls are TRBV21-1 and TRBJ2-7; the table's D call, TRBD1, was not checked against the DNA. TRBV21-1 has pseudogene status. The CDR3 is 16 amino acids. The chain's CDR3 is CASSGTGTGATYEQYF. CDR3 nucleotides: TGTGCCAGCAGCGGAACCGGGACAGGGGCGACCTACGAGCAGTACTTC.

This clone was found once. In nucleotides, the CDR3 is TGTGCCAGCAGTTTATCGTCTAGCGGGAGATACGAGCAGTACTTC. Protein sequence: CASSLSSSGRYEQYF. V gene TRBV27 combines with J gene TRBJ2-7, with 10 bases that match TRBD2. This CDR3 has 15 amino acids. In germline, CDR1 is MNHEY, CDR2 SMNVEV (reference sequence). V trimming: 0 bases; J trimming: 4 bases; junction bases outside the gene matches: 3.

The rearrangement links TRBV29-1 to TRBJ2-7; possible D gene TRBD1, 5 bases. Germline loops: CDR1 SQVTM, CDR2 ANQGSEA. The CDR3 spans 13 residues. Deletions cut 8 bases from V and 0 bases from J, with 14 bases between. The CDR3 reads CSFRTDTSYEQYF. The DNA for the CDR3 is TGCAGCTTTCGCACGGACACCTCCTACGAGCAGTACTTC.